The 23 T cell receptor beta chains in this list originate from one sample, sequenced in a study of CD4 T cells in relation to SARS-CoV-2 and coronaviruses. Repertoires were generated with immunoSEQ multiplex PCR, while TCRdb's copy carries only in-frame clones and drops some. This sample has 9,500 to 12,000 clones, with around 80% found just once. Their target antigens are unknown. Before the COVID-19 pandemic, during about 2010-2018, CD4+ T cells were taken from unexposed donors. CD4+ T cells were isolated from the cells after about ten days of culture. The sequencing sample was made of CD4+ T cells from PBMCs, cultured in vitro. These receptors all come from a human donor in good health.

This sequence joins TRBV10-3 and TRBJ1-6, with TRBD1 matching 7 bases. The CDR3 is made up of 15 amino acids. Germline loops: CDR1 ENHRY, CDR2 SYGVKD. The V segment lost 5 bases and the J segment 6 bases; nucleotides outside the gene matches: 7. CDR3 region: CAISNRDSLNSPLHF. CDR3 sequence (DNA): TGTGCCATCAGTAACCGGGACAGCCTTAATTCACCCCTCCACTTT.

The chain joins TRBV2 to TRBJ1-1; D ambiguous. Deletions cut 6 bases from V and 11 bases from J, with 22 bases between. CDR1 is SNHLY, CDR2 FYNNEI, per germline. CDR3 length: 14 amino acids. As DNA, the CDR3 is TGTGCCAGCAGGCGAACAGCTAAACATAGGTCGGCTTTCTTT. As protein: CASRRTAKHRSAFF. Filled out from reference TRBV2 and TRBJ1-1, the complete variable domain reads EPEVTQTPSHQVTQMGQEVILRCVPISNHLYFYWYRQILGQKVEFLVSFYNNEISEKSEIFDDQFSVERPDGSNFTLKIRSTKLEDSAMYFCASRRTAKHRSAFFGQGTRLTVV.

The rearrangement links TRBV7-6 to TRBJ2-5; D is unclear. Looked up from germline, CDR1 is SGHVS and CDR2 is FNYEAQ. Trimming pared 1 base from V and 1 base from J, leaving 4 bases between. This CDR3 spans 13 amino acids. The CDR3 loop reads CASSLVFQETQYF. CDR3 coding DNA: TGTGCCAGCAGCTTAGTGTTCCAAGAGACCCAGTACTTC. Drawing the rest from reference TRBV7-6 and TRBJ2-5, the complete variable domain is GAGVSQSPRYKVTKRGQDVALRCDPISGHVSLYWYRQALGQGPEFLTYFNYEAQQDKSGLPNDRFSAERPEGSISTLTIQRTEQRDSAMYRCASSLVFQETQYFGPGTRLLVL.

The genes are TRBV19 and TRBJ2-5, with D perhaps given as TRBD1 or TRBD2 (5 bases each). Trimming pared 3 bases from V and 4 bases from J, leaving 27 bases between. The germline CDR1 and CDR2 sequences are LNHDA and SQIVND (reference sequence). CDR3 length: 19 amino acids. The CDR3 region has the DNA TGTGCCAGTAGTATTAGCATGTCCTCGGGACCCTCGGCCATAGAGACCCAGTACTTC. Protein sequence: CASSISMSSGPSAIETQYF. Variable domain in full (rest from reference TRBV19 and TRBJ2-5): DGGITQSPKYLFRKEGQNVTLSCEQNLNHDAMYWYRQDPGQGLRLIYYSQIVNDFQKGDIAEGYSVSREKKESFPLTVTSAQKNPTAFYLCASSISMSSGPSAIETQYFGPGTRLLVL.

The chain links TRBV7-9 to TRBJ1-1; D gene ambiguous. V was clipped by 5 bases and J by 2 bases, with 12 bases between them. Per the germline V gene, CDR1 is SEHNR and CDR2 is FQNEAQ (reference sequence). The CDR3 covers 14 residues. The CDR3 DNA sequence: TGTGCCAGCAGCCCCCACAGAGAAAACACTGAAGCTTTCTTT. Its protein product is CASSPHRENTEAFF.

This chain uses TRBV7-6 with TRBJ2-1; 7 bases are shared with TRBD2. In germline, CDR1 is SGHVS, CDR2 FNYEAQ. This CDR3 spans 18 amino acids. V was pared by 4 bases and J by 8 bases, with 20 bases of the junction left unmatched. The CDR3 loop reads CASSSKEAGDEILYEQFF. The CDR3 nucleotides read TGTGCCAGCAGCTCAAAAGAGGCGGGAGATGAAATCCTCTATGAGCAGTTCTTC. The full variable domain, completed using reference TRBV7-6 and TRBJ2-1, is GAGVSQSPRYKVTKRGQDVALRCDPISGHVSLYWYRQALGQGPEFLTYFNYEAQQDKSGLPNDRFSAERPEGSISTLTIQRTEQRDSAMYRCASSSKEAGDEILYEQFFGPGTRLTVL.

This clone was seen a handful of times. The chain links TRBV7-6 to TRBJ1-5, with D tentatively TRBD1 (6 bases). The CDR3 loop spans 15 amino acids. Deletions cut 1 base from V and 5 bases from J, with 12 bases between. Germline CDR1 reads SGHVS; CDR2 reads FNYEAQ. CDR3 sequence: CASSLVTGSDQPQHF. Here the CDR3 DNA reads TGTGCCAGCAGCTTAGTCACAGGGTCTGATCAGCCCCAGCATTTT.

The sample holds a few counts of this clone. The CDR3 region is CASSDAGKPQHF. The DNA of the CDR3 is TGTGCCAGCAGTGACGCGGGTAAGCCCCAGCATTTT. The chain uses TRBV2 and TRBJ1-5; D is ambiguous. The CDR3 totals 12 residues. Per germline, CDR1 SNHLY and CDR2 FYNNEI. V lost 3 bases and J lost 8, with 8 bases in between.

The chain couples TRBV14 to TRBJ2-1, with 13 bases matching TRBD2. Germline CDR1 SGHDN, CDR2 FVKESK. Losses at the gene ends were 5 bases for V and 4 bases for J; bases not matched to a gene: 5. The CDR3 extends over 16 amino acids. The CDR3 reads CASSTLLAGGYNEQFF. The CDR3 DNA is TGTGCCAGCAGCACCCTACTAGCGGGGGGGTACAATGAGCAGTTCTTC.

V and J are TRBV19 and TRBJ2-5; 7 bases match TRBD2. Trimming took 5 bases from V and 7 from J; bases not matched to a gene: 16. The CDR3 has 16 residues. Germline lookup yields CDR1 LNHDA and CDR2 SQIVND (reference sequence). CDR3 loop: CASSPYHGLGTGTQYF. The DNA of the CDR3 is TGTGCCAGTAGTCCCTATCACGGACTAGGGACGGGGACCCAGTACTTC.

The chain recombines TRBV18 with TRBJ1-2; 7 bases line up with TRBD1. The CDR3 is 13 residues long. J lost 5 bases, V lost 3 bases, and 3 bases had no gene match. CDR1 is KGHSH and CDR2 is LQKENI in the germline V gene. CDR3 sequence reads: CASSPGTAYGYTF. The CDR3 coding sequence is TGTGCCAGCTCACCCGGGACAGCGTATGGCTACACCTTC.

This clone turned up a few times. The chain has TRBV19 and TRBJ2-2; 8 nucleotides agree with TRBD2. The CDR3 spans 16 residues. Germline values: CDR1 LNHDA, CDR2 SQIVND (reference sequence). Germline trimming cut 6 bases from V and 4 bases from J; bases unmatched to any gene: 10. CDR3 amino acids: CASRVAGRLGTGELFF. The CDR3 region has the DNA TGTGCCAGTAGAGTAGCGGGGAGGCTGGGCACCGGGGAGCTGTTTTTT.

The rearrangement uses TRBV3-1 (or the pseudogene TRBV3-2) and TRBJ2-7; D is unresolved. V lost 4 bases to trimming and J lost 0 bases, with 4 bases between them. The CDR3 covers 12 residues. Germline CDR1 and CDR2: LGHDT and YNNKEL (reference sequence). CDR3 sequence reads: CASSRNSYEQYF. The CDR3 coding sequence is TGTGCCAGCAGCCGTAACTCCTACGAGCAGTACTTC.

V usage is TRBV7-2 and J usage is TRBJ2-2; a possible D gene is TRBD2 (5 bases). Germline V gives CDR1 SGHTA, CDR2 FQGNSA. CDR3 length: 14 amino acids. V gave up 1 base and J gave up 8 bases, with 11 bases separating them. CDR3 protein: CASSLVARGGELFF. The DNA for the CDR3 is TGTGCCAGCAGCTTAGTGGCCAGAGGGGGGGAGCTGTTTTTT.

This clone was observed a single time. The genes are TRBV25-1 and TRBJ1-4, with a possible D match to TRBD1 (6 bases). In germline, CDR1 is MGHDK, CDR2 SYGVNS. Trimming cost V 5 bases and J 7 bases, with 14 bases left between them. The CDR3 contains 14 residues. The CDR3 DNA is TGTGCCAGCAGTCCGGACAGCCGGGGTGAAAAACTGTTTTTT. It codes for CASSPDSRGEKLFF.

CDR3 loop: CASSPVELSNEQYF. Written as DNA, the CDR3 is TGTGCCAGCTCACCCGTCGAGCTTTCCAACGAGCAGTACTTC. The chain uses TRBV18 and TRBJ2-7; no reliable D call. V was pared by 3 bases and J by 5 bases, with 14 bases between. Germline V gives CDR1 KGHSH, CDR2 LQKENI. The CDR3 runs 14 residues.

The chain links TRBV5-1 to TRBJ2-3, with TRBD1 identical over 11 bases. The V and J ends lost 0 bases and 5 bases, in that order; junction bases with no gene match: 2. Germline assignment: CDR1 SGHRS and CDR2 YFSETQ. The CDR3 contains 15 residues. The CDR3 nucleotides read TGCGCCAGCAGCTTGGAGGGACAGGGGGGAGATACGCAGTATTTT. It translates to CASSLEGQGGDTQYF.

The genes are TRBV2 and TRBJ1-3; no firm D call. Trimming took 6 bases from V and 3 from J, leaving 9 bases between them. Germline V gives CDR1 SNHLY, CDR2 FYNNEI. This CDR3 spans 13 amino acids. This chain's CDR3 is CASRGTVGNTIYF. In DNA, the CDR3 is TGTGCCAGCAGAGGCACAGTTGGAAACACCATATATTTT.

This clone was counted between two and nine times. V is TRBV28 and J is TRBJ2-1; TRBD2 aligns across 8 bases. Germline CDR1 and CDR2: MDHEN and SYDVKM. Trimming at V came to 3 bases and at J to 7 bases, leaving 5 bases not matched to a gene. The CDR3 totals 14 residues. The CDR3 loop reads CASSLRGARNEQFF. The CDR3 DNA reads as TGTGCCAGCAGTTTGCGGGGGGCGCGGAATGAGCAGTTCTTC.

The V and J genes are TRBV7-9 and TRBJ2-5; TRBD2 is a possible D gene (6 bases). The CDR3 totals 15 residues. The germline CDR1 and CDR2 sequences are SEHNR and FQNEAQ (reference sequence). Trimming removed 5 bases at V and 5 bases at J, with 18 bases between. Here the CDR3 DNA reads TGTGCCAGCAGCCCACCCTTCCGGAGCGGGGAGACCCAGTACTTC. It codes for CASSPPFRSGETQYF.

The chain combines TRBV18 with TRBJ2-3; D gene unclear. Germline V lookup: CDR1 KGHSH, CDR2 LQKENI. The CDR3 totals 14 residues. V dropped 3 bases and J dropped 1 base, with 8 bases sitting between them. CDR3 bases: TGTGCCAGCTCACCGTCCTCGGGCACAGATACGCAGTATTTT. It yields the protein CASSPSSGTDTQYF. The full variable domain, in which reference TRBV18 and TRBJ2-3 provide the parts outside the CDR3, is NAGVMQNPRHLVRRRGQEARLRCSPMKGHSHVYWYRQLPEEGLKFMVYLQKENIIDESGMPKERFSAEFPKEGPSILRIQQVVRGDSAAYFCASSPSSGTDTQYFGPGTRLTVL.

V usage is TRBV10-2 and J usage is TRBJ2-3; TRBD2 matches at 10 bases. The CDR3 is 14 amino acids. V dropped 6 bases and J dropped 4; count of bases not matched to a gene: 4. CDR1 and CDR2 from the germline V gene are WSHSY and SAAADI. The CDR3 loop reads CASRGGLASDTQYF. CDR3 sequence (DNA): TGCGCCAGCAGGGGGGGACTAGCGTCAGATACGCAGTATTTT.

The CDR3 spells CASSLTGNQPQHF. The CDR3 nucleotides read TGTGCCAGCAGTTTAACGGGCAATCAGCCCCAGCATTTT. V is TRBV12-3 or TRBV12-4 and J is TRBJ1-5; D not resolved. V dropped 2 bases and J dropped 2 bases, with 4 bases sitting between them. This CDR3 has 13 residues.